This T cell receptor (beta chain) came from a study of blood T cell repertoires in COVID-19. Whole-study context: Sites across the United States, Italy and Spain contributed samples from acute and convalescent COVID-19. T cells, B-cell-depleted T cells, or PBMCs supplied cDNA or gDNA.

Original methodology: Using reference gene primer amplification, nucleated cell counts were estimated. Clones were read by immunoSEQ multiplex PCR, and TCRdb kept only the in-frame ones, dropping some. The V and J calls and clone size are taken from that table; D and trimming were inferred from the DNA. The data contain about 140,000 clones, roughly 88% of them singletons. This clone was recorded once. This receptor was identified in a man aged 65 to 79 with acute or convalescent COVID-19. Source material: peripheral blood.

The CDR3 loop reads CASSPVTGNTEAFF. The CDR3 nucleotides are TGTGCCAGCAGCCCCGTTACCGGGAACACTGAAGCTTTCTTT. The chain combines TRBV9 with TRBJ1-1; D gene uncertain. The CDR3 is 14 residues long. In germline, CDR1 is SGDLS, CDR2 YYNGEE. The V and J ends lost 4 bases and 1 base respectively, with 11 bases between them.